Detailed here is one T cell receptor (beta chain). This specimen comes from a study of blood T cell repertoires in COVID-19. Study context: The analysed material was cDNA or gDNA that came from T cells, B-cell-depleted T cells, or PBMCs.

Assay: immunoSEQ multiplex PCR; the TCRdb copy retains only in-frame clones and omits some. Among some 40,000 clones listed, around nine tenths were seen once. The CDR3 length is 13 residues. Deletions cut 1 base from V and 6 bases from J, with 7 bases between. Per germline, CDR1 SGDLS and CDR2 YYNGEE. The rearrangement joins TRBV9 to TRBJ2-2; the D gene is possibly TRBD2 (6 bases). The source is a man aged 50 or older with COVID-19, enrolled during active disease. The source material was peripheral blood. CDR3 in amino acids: CASSVRLAGELFF. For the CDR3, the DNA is TGTGCCAGCAGCGTACGACTAGCCGGGGAGCTGTTTTTT.